The T cell receptor beta chain under discussion was sequenced for a study of Tregs in tolerant kidney transplant recipients. Related graft donors supplied nonmyeloablative bone marrow transplants, and mixed chimerism was transient. Trimming removed 5 bases from V and 0 bases from J; junction bases left unmatched: 3. The V gene's germline CDR1 is SGHAT and CDR2 FQNNGV. The length of the CDR3 is 15 residues. TCRdb's copy holds only in-frame clones and misses some; the assay was immunoSEQ multiplex PCR. Of 65,000 to 85,000 clones listed, over 75% are singletons. This rearrangement joins TRBV11-2 to TRBJ2-3; 9 positions agree with TRBD2. The sample in question was CD4+ T cells from blood (PBMCs), obtained 24 months after the transplant. The TCR comes from a human patient who received a combined kidney and bone marrow transplant. Some T cells may originate from the graft donor. The CDR3 reads CASSPSGVSTDTQYF. In DNA form, the CDR3 reads TGTGCCAGCAGCCCTAGCGGGGTTAGCACAGATACGCAGTATTTT.